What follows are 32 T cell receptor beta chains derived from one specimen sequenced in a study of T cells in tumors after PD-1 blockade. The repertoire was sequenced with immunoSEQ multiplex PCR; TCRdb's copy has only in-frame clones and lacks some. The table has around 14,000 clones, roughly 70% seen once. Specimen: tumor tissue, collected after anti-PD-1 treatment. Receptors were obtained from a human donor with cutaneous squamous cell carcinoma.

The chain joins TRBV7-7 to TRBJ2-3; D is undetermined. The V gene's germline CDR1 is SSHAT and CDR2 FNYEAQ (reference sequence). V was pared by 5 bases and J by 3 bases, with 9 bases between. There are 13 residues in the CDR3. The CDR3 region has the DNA TGTGCCAGCAGCGCCAGACTGACAGATACGCAGTATTTT. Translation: CASSARLTDTQYF. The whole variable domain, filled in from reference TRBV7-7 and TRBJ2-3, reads GAGVSQSPRYKVTKRGQDVTLRCDPISSHATLYWYQQALGQGPEFLTYFNYEAQPDKSGLPSDRFSAERPEGSISTLTIQRTEQRDSAMYRCASSARLTDTQYFGPGTRLTVL.

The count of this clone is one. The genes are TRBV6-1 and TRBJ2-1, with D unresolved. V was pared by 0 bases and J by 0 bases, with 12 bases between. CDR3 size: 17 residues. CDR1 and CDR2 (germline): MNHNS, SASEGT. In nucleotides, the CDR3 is TGTGCCAGCAGTGAAGCTGGATGGGAACGCTCCTACAATGAGCAGTTCTTC. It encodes CASSEAGWERSYNEQFF.

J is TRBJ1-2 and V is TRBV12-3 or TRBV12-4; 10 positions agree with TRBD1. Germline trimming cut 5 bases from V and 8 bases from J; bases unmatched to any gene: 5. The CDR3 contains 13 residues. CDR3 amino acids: CASSPQDRGGYTF. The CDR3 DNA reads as TGTGCCAGCAGTCCCCAGGACAGGGGGGGCTACACCTTC.

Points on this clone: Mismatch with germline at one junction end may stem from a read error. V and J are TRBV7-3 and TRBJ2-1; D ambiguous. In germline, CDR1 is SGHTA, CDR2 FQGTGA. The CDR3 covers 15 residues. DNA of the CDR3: TGTGCCAACAGCTTATACTCTACCGAGGCTCTCGAGCAGTTCTTC. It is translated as CANSLYSTEALEQFF.

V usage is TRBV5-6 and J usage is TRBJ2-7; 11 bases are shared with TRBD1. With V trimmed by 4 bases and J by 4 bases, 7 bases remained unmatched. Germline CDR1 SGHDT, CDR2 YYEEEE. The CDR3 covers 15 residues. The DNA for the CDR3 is TGTGCCAGCAGCCCATGGGACAGGGGGAAGTACGAGCAGTACTTC. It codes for CASSPWDRGKYEQYF. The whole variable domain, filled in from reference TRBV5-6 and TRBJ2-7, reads DAGVTQSPTHLIKTRGQQVTLRCSPKSGHDTVSWYQQALGQGPQFIFQYYEEEERQRGNFPDRFSGHQFPNYSSELNVNALLLGDSALYLCASSPWDRGKYEQYFGPGTRLTVT.

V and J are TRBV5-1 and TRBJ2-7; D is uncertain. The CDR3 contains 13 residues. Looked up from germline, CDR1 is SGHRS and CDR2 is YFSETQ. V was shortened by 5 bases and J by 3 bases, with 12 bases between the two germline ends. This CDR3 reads CASRVGGNYEQYF. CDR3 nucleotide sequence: TGCGCCAGCAGAGTCGGCGGTAACTACGAGCAGTACTTC.

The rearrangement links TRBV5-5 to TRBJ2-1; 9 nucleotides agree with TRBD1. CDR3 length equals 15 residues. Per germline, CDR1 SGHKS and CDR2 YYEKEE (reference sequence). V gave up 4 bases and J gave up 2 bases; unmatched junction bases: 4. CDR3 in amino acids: CASSRGQGPYNEQFF. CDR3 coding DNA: TGTGCCAGCAGCAGGGGACAGGGCCCCTACAATGAGCAGTTCTTC.

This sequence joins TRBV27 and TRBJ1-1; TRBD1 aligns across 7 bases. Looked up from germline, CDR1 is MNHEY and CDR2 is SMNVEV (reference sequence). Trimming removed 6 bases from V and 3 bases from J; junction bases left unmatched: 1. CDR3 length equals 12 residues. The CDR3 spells CASRQGDTEAFF. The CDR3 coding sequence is TGTGCCAGCAGGCAGGGGGACACTGAAGCTTTCTTT.

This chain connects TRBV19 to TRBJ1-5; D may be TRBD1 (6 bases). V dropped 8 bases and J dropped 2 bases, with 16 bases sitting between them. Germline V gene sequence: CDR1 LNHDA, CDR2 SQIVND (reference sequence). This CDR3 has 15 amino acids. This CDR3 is CASSTGAKGNQPQHF. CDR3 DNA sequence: TGTGCCAGTTCTACGGGGGCAAAGGGCAATCAGCCCCAGCATTTT.

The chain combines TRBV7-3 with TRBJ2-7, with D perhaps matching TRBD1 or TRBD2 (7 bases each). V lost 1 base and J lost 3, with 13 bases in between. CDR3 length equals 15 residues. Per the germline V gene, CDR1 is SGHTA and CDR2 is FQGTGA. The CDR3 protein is CASSLREGDSYEQYF. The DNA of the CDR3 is TGTGCCAGCAGCTTAAGGGAGGGGGACAGCTACGAGCAGTACTTC.

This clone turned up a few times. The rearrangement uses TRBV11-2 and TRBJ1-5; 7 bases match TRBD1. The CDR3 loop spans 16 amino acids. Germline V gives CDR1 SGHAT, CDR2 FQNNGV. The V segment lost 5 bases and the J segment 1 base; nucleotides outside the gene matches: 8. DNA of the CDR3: TGTGCCAGCAGCCTCGGGACAGACACGAGCAATCAGCCCCAGCATTTT. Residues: CASSLGTDTSNQPQHF.

CDR3 protein: CASSPTGGPADTQYF. The CDR3 DNA reads TGTGCCAGCAGCCCAACCGGGGGGCCTGCTGATACGCAGTATTTT. V usage is TRBV7-2 and J usage is TRBJ2-3; tentatively, D is TRBD2 (7 bases). Germline values: CDR1 SGHTA, CDR2 FQGNSA. Trimming left V 5 bases short and J 6 bases short, with 18 bases between. The CDR3 loop spans 15 amino acids.

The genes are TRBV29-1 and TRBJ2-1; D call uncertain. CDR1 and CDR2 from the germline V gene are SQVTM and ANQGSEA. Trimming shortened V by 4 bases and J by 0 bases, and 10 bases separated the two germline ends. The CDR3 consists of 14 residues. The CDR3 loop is CSVAEVSSYNEQFF. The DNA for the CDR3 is TGCAGCGTTGCGGAAGTGAGCTCCTACAATGAGCAGTTCTTC.

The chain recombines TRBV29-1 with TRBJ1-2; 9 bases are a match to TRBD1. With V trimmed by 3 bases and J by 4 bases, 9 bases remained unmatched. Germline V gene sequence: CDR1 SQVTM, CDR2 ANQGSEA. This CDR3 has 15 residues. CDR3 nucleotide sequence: TGCAGCGTTGACCCCTCGGGACAGGGAGGCTATGGCTACACCTTC. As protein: CSVDPSGQGGYGYTF.

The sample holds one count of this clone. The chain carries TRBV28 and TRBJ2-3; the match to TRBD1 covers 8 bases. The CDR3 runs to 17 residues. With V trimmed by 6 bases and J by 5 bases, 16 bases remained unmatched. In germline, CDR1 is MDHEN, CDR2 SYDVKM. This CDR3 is CASSRYLLGQGRDTQYF. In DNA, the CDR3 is TGTGCCAGCAGCCGCTACCTCCTTGGACAGGGACGAGATACGCAGTATTTT.

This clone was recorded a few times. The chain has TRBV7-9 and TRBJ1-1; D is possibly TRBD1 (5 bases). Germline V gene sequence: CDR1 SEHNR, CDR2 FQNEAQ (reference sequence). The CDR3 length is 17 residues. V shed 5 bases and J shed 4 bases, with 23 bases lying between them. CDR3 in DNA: TGTGCCAGCAGCATTTCCAGGTGGGGGTCTGCTCTCACTGAAGCTTTCTTT. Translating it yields CASSISRWGSALTEAFF.

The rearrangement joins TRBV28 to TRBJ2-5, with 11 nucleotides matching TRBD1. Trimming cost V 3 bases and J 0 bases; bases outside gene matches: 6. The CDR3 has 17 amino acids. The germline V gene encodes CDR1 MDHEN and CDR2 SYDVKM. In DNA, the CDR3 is TGTGCCAGCAGTTTTAGGGACAGGGGGGTGTACCAAGAGACCCAGTACTTC. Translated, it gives CASSFRDRGVYQETQYF.

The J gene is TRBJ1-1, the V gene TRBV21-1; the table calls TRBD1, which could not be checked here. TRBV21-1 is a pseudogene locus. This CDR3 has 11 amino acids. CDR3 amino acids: CASPPREEAFF. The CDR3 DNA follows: TGTGCCAGCCCGCCCAGGGAAGAAGCTTTCTTT.

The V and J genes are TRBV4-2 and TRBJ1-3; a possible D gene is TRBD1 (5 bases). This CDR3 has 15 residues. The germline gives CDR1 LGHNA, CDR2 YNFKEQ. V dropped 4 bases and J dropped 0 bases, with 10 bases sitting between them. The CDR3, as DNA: TGTGCCAGCAGCCCCACAGGCCACTCTGGAAACACCATATATTTT. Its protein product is CASSPTGHSGNTIYF.

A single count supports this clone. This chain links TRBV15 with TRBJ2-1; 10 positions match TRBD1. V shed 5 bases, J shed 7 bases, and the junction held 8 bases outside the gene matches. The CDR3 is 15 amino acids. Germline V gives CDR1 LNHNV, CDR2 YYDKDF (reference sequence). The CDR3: CATSLRQGAFNEQFF. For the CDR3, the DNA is TGTGCCACCAGCCTTCGACAGGGGGCATTTAATGAGCAGTTCTTC.

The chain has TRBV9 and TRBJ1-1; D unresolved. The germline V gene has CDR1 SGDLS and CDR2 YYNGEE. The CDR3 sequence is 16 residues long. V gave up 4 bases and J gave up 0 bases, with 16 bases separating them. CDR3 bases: TGTGCCAGCAGCCCGCATGGCAGGTCGGTGAACACTGAAGCTTTCTTT. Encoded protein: CASSPHGRSVNTEAFF.

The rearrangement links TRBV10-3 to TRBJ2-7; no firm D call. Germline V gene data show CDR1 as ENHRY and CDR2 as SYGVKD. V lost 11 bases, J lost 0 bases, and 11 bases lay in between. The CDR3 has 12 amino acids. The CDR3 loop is CASGPDSYEQYF. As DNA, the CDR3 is TGTGCCTCTGGCCCAGACTCCTACGAGCAGTACTTC.

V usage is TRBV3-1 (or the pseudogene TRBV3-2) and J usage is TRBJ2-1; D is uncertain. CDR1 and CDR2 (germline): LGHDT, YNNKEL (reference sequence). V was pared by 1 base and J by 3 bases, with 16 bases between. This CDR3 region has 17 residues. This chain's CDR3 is CASSQVWAPGSYNEQFF. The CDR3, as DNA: TGTGCCAGCAGCCAAGTGTGGGCTCCCGGCAGCTACAATGAGCAGTTCTTC.

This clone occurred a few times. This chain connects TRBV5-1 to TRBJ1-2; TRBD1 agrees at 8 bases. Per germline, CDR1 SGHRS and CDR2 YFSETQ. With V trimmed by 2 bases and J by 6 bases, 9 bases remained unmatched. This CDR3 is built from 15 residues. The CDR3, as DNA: TGCGCCAGCAGCTTTTTTCTAGGACAGGGAGATGGCTACACCTTC. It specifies CASSFFLGQGDGYTF.

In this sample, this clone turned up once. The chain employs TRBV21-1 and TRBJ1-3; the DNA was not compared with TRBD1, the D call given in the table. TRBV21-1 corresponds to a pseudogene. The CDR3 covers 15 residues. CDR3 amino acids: CALQVDKSSGNTIYF. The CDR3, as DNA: TGTGCCCTTCAGGTAGACAAGAGCTCTGGAAACACCATATATTTT.

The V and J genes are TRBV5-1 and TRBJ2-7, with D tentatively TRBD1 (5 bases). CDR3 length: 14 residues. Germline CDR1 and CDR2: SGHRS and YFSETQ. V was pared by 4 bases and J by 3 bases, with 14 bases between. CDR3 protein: CASSPFYTGYEQYF. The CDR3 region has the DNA TGCGCCAGCAGCCCGTTTTATACAGGCTACGAGCAGTACTTC. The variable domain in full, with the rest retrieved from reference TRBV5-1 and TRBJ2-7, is KAGVTQTPRYLIKTRGQQVTLSCSPISGHRSVSWYQQTPGQGLQFLFEYFSETQRNKGNFPGRFSGRQFSNSRSEMNVSTLELGDSALYLCASSPFYTGYEQYFGPGTRLTVT.

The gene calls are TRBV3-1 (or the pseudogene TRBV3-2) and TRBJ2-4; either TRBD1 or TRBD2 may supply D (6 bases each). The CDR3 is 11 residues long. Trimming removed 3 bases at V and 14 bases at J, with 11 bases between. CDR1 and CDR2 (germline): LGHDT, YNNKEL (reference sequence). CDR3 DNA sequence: TGTGCCAGCAGCCAGGGGGGCCCTGAGTACTTC. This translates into CASSQGGPEYF.

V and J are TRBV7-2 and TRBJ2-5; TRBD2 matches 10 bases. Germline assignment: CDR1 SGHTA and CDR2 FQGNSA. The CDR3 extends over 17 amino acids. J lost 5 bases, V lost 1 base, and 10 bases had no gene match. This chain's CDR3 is CASSLVGASGSGETQYF. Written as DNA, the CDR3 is TGTGCCAGCAGCTTAGTGGGCGCTAGCGGGAGTGGTGAGACCCAGTACTTC.

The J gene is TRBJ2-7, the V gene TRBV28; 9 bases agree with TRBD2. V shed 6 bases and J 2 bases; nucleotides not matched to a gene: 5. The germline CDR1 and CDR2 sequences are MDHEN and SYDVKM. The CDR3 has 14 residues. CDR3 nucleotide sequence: TGTGCCAGCAGAATAGCGGGAGAGACCTACGAGCAGTACTTC. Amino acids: CASRIAGETYEQYF.

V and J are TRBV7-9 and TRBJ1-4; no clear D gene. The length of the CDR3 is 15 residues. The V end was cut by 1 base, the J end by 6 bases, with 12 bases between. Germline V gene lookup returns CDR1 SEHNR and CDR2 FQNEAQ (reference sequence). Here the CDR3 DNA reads TGTGCCAGCAGCTTAGTATATGCAAGCGATGAAAAACTGTTTTTT. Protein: CASSLVYASDEKLFF.

The CDR3 here is CASTGEGPGELFF. The CDR3 DNA is TGTGCCAGCACCGGGGAGGGTCCCGGGGAGCTGTTTTTT. V and J are TRBV7-2 and TRBJ2-2, with 7 bases matching TRBD2. Germline trimming cut 7 bases from V and 6 bases from J; bases unmatched to any gene: 5. Germline-derived CDR1 and CDR2 are SGHTA and FQGNSA. The CDR3 runs 13 residues. Using reference TRBV7-2 and TRBJ2-2 for the parts outside the CDR3, the full variable domain is GAGVSQSPSNKVTEKGKDVELRCDPISGHTALYWYRQSLGQGLEFLIYFQGNSAPDKSGLPSDRFSAERTGGSVSTLTIQRTQQEDSAVYLCASTGEGPGELFFGEGSRLTVL.

CDR3 in DNA: TGTGCCAGTAGTCCTCAGGGGTACGAGCAGTACTTC. Its protein is CASSPQGYEQYF. V and J are TRBV19 and TRBJ2-7; maybe TRBD1 (6 bases). The CDR3 length is 12 residues. Trimming left V 5 bases short and J 4 bases short, with 9 bases between. Germline-derived CDR1 and CDR2 are LNHDA and SQIVND (reference sequence).